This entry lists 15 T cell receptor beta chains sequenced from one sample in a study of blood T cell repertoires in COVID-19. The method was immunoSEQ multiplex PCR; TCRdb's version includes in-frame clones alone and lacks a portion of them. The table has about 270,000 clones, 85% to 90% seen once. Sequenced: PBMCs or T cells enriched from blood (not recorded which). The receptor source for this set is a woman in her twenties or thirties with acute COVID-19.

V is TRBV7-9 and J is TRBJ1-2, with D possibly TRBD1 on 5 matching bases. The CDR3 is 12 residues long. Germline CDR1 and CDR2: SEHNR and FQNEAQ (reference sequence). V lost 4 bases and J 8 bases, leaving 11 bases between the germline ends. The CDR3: CASSSPGGGYTF. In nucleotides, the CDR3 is TGTGCCAGCAGCTCCCCGGGGGGGGGCTACACCTTC.

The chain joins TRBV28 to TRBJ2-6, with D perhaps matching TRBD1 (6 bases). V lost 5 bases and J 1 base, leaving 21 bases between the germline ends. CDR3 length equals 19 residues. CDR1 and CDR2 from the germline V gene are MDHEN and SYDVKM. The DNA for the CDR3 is TGTGCCAGCAGTCCGACTTTGTACAGGGAAGGTTCTGGGGCCAACGTCCTGACTTTC. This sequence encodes CASSPTLYREGSGANVLTF.

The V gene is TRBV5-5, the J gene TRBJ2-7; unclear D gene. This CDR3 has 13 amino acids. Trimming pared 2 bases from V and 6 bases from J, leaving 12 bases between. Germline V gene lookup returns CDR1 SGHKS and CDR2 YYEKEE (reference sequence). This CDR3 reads CASSLGSGLEQYF. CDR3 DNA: TGTGCCAGCAGCTTAGGTTCTGGGCTCGAGCAGTACTTC.

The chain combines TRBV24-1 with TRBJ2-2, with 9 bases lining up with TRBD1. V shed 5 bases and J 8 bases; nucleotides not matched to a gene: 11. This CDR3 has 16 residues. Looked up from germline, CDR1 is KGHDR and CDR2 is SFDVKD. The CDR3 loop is CATSAGGQGIWGELFF. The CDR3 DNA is TGTGCCACCAGTGCCGGGGGACAGGGTATTTGGGGGGAGCTGTTTTTT.

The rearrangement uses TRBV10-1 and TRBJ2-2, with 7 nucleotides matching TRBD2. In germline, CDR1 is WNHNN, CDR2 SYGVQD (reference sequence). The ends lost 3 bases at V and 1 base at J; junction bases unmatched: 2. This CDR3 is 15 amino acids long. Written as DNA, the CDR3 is TGCGCCAGCAGTGACTCGGGAGGGAACACCGGGGAGCTGTTTTTT. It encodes CASSDSGGNTGELFF.

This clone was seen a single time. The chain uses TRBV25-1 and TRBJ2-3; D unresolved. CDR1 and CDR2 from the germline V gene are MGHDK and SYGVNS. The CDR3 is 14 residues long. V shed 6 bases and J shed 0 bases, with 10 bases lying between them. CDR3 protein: CASSDILSTDTQYF. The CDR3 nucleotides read TGTGCCAGCAGCGACATTTTAAGCACAGATACGCAGTATTTT.

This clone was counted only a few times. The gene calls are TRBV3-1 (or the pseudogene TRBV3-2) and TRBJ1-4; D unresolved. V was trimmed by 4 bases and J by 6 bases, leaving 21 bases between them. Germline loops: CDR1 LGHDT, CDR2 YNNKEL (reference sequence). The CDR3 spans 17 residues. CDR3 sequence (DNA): TGTGCCAGCAGCCCGCTTTTGGTTTTTGGAGGATATGAAAAACTGTTTTTT. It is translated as CASSPLLVFGGYEKLFF.

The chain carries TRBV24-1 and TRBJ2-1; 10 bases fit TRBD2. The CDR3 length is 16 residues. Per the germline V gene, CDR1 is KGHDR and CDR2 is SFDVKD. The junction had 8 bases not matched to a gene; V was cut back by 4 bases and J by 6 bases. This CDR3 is CATSDRGLAVGNEQFF. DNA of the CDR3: TGTGCCACCAGTGACCGAGGACTAGCGGTGGGCAATGAGCAGTTCTTC.

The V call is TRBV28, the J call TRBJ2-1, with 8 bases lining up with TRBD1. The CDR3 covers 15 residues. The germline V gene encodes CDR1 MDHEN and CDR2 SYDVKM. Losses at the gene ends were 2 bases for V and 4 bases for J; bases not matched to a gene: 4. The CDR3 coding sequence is TGTGCCAGCAGTTTAGAGGACAGGGTTTACAATGAGCAGTTCTTC. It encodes CASSLEDRVYNEQFF.

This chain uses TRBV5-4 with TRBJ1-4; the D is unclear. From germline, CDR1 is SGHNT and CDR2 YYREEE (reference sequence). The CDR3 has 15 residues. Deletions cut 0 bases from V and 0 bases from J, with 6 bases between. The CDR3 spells CASSLGQATNEKLFF. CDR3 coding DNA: TGTGCCAGCAGCTTGGGACAAGCAACTAATGAAAAACTGTTTTTT.

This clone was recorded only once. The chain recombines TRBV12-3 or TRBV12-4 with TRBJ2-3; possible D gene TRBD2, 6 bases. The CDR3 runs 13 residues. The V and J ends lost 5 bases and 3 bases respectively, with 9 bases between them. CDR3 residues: CASSAEGTDTQYF. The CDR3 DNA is TGTGCCAGCAGTGCGGAGGGGACAGATACGCAGTATTTT.

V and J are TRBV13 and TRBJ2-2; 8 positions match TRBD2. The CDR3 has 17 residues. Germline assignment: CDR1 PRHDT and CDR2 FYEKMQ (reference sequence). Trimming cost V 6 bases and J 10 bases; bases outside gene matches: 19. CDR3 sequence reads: CASRSLRRGRRPEELFF. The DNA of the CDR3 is TGTGCCAGCAGATCCCTCCGTCGCGGGAGGCGTCCTGAGGAGCTGTTTTTT.

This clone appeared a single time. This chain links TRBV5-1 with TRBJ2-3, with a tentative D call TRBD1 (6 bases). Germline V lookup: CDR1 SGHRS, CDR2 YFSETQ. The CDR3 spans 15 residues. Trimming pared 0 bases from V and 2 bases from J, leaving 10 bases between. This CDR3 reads CASSLAQGTTDTQYF. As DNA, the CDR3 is TGCGCCAGCAGCTTGGCCCAGGGGACCACAGATACGCAGTATTTT.

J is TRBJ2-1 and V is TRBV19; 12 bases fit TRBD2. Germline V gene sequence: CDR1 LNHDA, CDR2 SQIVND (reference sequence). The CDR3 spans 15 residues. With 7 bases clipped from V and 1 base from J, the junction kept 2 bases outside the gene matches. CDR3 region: CASKGLAGSYNEQFF. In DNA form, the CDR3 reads TGTGCCAGTAAAGGACTAGCGGGGTCCTACAATGAGCAGTTCTTC.

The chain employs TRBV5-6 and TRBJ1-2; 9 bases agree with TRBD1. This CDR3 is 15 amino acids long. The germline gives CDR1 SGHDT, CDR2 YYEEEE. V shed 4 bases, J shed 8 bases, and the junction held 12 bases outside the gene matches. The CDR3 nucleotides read TGTGCCAGCAGCCCCGGAGGGACAGGGAGTTTAGGCTACACCTTC. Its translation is CASSPGGTGSLGYTF.